This T cell receptor beta chain was sequenced in a study of T cell changes during pregnancy in multiple sclerosis. CDR3 size: 16 residues. CDR1 is SGHTA, CDR2 FQGNSA, per germline. The V and J ends lost 1 base and 0 bases respectively, with 12 bases between them. Measured with immunoSEQ multiplex PCR; TCRdb has only the in-frame clones, and not every one. Among 70,000 or so clones listed, 91% were seen once. This TCR was sampled from a female donor in good health, enrolled as a control in a pregnancy study. Sequencing used peripheral blood, obtained in the third trimester of pregnancy. The chain uses TRBV7-2 and TRBJ1-1; the D gene is possibly TRBD1 (5 bases). The CDR3 nucleotides read TGTGCCAGCAGCTTAGATCCAGGGAACATGAACACTGAAGCTTTCTTT. Protein sequence: CASSLDPGNMNTEAFF.